The TCR beta chain under discussion was sequenced for a study of T cell repertoires in cytomegalovirus infection. Study background: Both CMV infection and a matching HLA type were indicated by public TCR beta signatures.

General study findings and limits: Clonotype analysis showed dominance of the ex vivo response by HLA-C-restricted CMV-specific TCR beta clonotypes. Cumulative frequency of public TCR beta families picked out carriers of CMV plus the relevant HLA.

TCRdb reprocessed the reads via MiXCR and lists one record per CDR3 protein. The sample includes about 330,000 distinct CDR3 sequences, approximately 9.5% of them seen just once. This clonotype appeared many times. Its antigen is unknown. Sequenced material: PBMCs. The receptor's source is a human donor in good health (CMV status not recorded). Some clones in this sample may be carry-over from other donors' samples.

The CDR3 DNA reads as TGTGCCAGCAGCCCGCAGAACCGTCCCGCCAAAAACATTCAGTACTTC. It is translated as CASSPQNRPAKNIQYF. The chain has TRBV7-2 and TRBJ2-4, with unresolved D. Trimming removed 5 bases from V and 1 base from J, with 15 bases in between. The CDR3 has 16 amino acids. Germline CDR1 SGHTA, CDR2 FQGNSA.